Listed below are T cell receptor beta chains from one sample, sequenced in a study of neurological immune-mediated disorders. MiXCR, run by TCRdb on the 5' RACE reads, gives a single entry per CDR3 protein. Of 55,000 to 70,000 distinct CDR3 sequences listed, roughly 4.9% are singletons. The sample comprised PBMCs. Receptor source: a human donor with multiple sclerosis. The donor label of this sample is uncertain. CDR3s include the opening cysteine and the closing phenylalanine or tryptophan. The order of the fields is clone size, D gene, J gene, V gene, CDR3 DNA, CDR3 protein. A D gene is named only where the DNA matches it firmly. Not all rows give a size; the values are once, few, many and, for expanded clones, a class.

many	-	TRBJ2-5	TRBV29-1	TGCAGCGGGGGACTGCCGATGGGAGAGACCCAGTACTTC	CSGGLPMGETQYF
many	TRBD1	TRBJ2-3	TRBV29-1	TGCAGCGTTGTGTGGGGACAGGGCCCAGATACGCAGTATTTT	CSVVWGQGPDTQYF
many	TRBD1	TRBJ2-7	TRBV6-2/TRBV6-3	TGTGCCAGCAGTTACCCGGGACAGGGTCTCCACGAGCAGTACTTC	CASSYPGQGLHEQYF
many	-	TRBJ1-1	TRBV12-3/TRBV12-4	TGTGCCAGCAGTGGGGGTTGGAACACTGAAGCTTTCTTT	CASSGGWNTEAFF
many	-	TRBJ1-5	TRBV27	TGTGCCAGCGGGAAACCAGCGCATCAGCCCCAGCATTTT	CASGKPAHQPQHF
many	-	TRBJ1-4	TRBV7-6	TGTGCCAGCAGCTTAATGGCAGGGGATGAAAAACTGTTTTTT	CASSLMAGDEKLFF
many	TRBD1	TRBJ2-7	TRBV5-1	TGCGCCAGCGCGACCACAGGGGGCTCCTACGAGCAGTACTTC	CASATTGGSYEQYF
many	-	TRBJ2-3	TRBV5-6	TGTGCCAGCAGCTTAGGGGGACACACAGATACGCAGTATTTT	CASSLGGHTDTQYF
many	-	TRBJ2-7	TRBV5-1	TGCGCCAGCAGGCCAGCAACAGGGATGGACGAGCAGTACTTC	CASRPATGMDEQYF
many	TRBD1	TRBJ1-3	TRBV12-3/TRBV12-4	TGTGCCAGCAGTCCCACAGGGGGATCTGGAAACACCATATATTTT	CASSPTGGSGNTIYF
many	-	TRBJ1-1	TRBV20-1	TGCAGTGCTAGAGCCCTCGGGAGAGACGGCACTGAAGCTTTCTTT	CSARALGRDGTEAFF
many	-	TRBJ1-4	TRBV7-9	TGTGCCAGCAGCTTAAGGTCGCATCCAGATGAAAAACTGTTTTTT	CASSLRSHPDEKLFF
many	-	TRBJ1-4	TRBV12-3/TRBV12-4	TGTGCCAGCAGTCCACGGGGAGGAACTAATGAAAAACTGTTTTTT	CASSPRGGTNEKLFF
-	-	TRBJ2-5	TRBV4-3	TGCGCCAGCAGCCAACGAAACGGAGAGACCCAGTACTTC	CASSQRNGETQYF
many	-	TRBJ1-1	TRBV29-1	TGCAGCGCCCGAGGATGGAACACTGAAGCTTTCTTT	CSARGWNTEAFF
many	-	TRBJ2-1	TRBV29-1	TGCAGCGTTGACGGGGCATACAATGAGCAGTTCTTC	CSVDGAYNEQFF
many	-	TRBJ2-1	TRBV7-3	TGTGCCAGCAGCCTCAGCCAGGGCTCCTACAATGAGCAGTTCTTC	CASSLSQGSYNEQFF
many	-	TRBJ1-1	TRBV6-5	TGTGCCAGCAGTTACTGGGGGTGGGACGGTTACACTGAAGCTTTCTTT	CASSYWGWDGYTEAFF
many	-	TRBJ1-1	TRBV4-1	TGCGCCAGCAGCCCCCCGTGGGGGGAGGACACTGAAGCTTTCTTT	CASSPPWGEDTEAFF
many	TRBD2	TRBJ2-2	TRBV9	TGTGCCAGCACCTTTCCGAGGGGGACTAGCGACACCGGGGAGCTGTTTTTT	CASTFPRGTSDTGELFF
many	-	TRBJ1-2	TRBV4-2	TGTGCCAGCAGTCAAGATATGCGACGGATCCATGGCTACACCTTC	CASSQDMRRIHGYTF
many	-	TRBJ1-2	TRBV11-2	TGTGCCAGCAGCTTAGCCAGGGACTATGGCTACACCTTC	CASSLARDYGYTF
-	-	TRBJ1-2	TRBV5-1	TGCGCCAGCAGCTTGGGAGGACACCTTGGGTATGGCTACACCTTC	CASSLGGHLGYGYTF
many	TRBD2	TRBJ2-1	TRBV4-1	TGCGCCAGCAGCCAAGTGGAGCGGGGGGCCTACAATGAGCAGTTCTTC	CASSQVERGAYNEQFF
many	TRBD1	TRBJ1-5	TRBV20-1	TGCAGTGCACCTAGTCCCGGGACAGGGGTGGGTCAGCCCCAGCATTTT	CSAPSPGTGVGQPQHF
many	-	TRBJ1-3	TRBV20-1	TGCAGTGCTACGAACAGGGCCGGAAACACCATATATTTT	CSATNRAGNTIYF
many	-	TRBJ1-1	TRBV10-3	TGTGCCATCAGTGAGTCTTCGGTACTAAGGAACACTGAAGCTTTCTTT	CAISESSVLRNTEAFF
many	-	TRBJ1-2	TRBV28	TGTGCCAGCAGTTTAAGCTCCGGGGGAAGCTATGGCTACACCTTC	CASSLSSGGSYGYTF
many	TRBD2	TRBJ2-7	TRBV5-6	TGTGCCAGCAGCTTGGGACGGGGGGGATCCTACGAGCAGTACTTC	CASSLGRGGSYEQYF
many	-	TRBJ2-7	TRBV25-1	TGTGCCAGCAGTGAATACGGGGACAACTACGAGCAGTACTTC	CASSEYGDNYEQYF
many	-	TRBJ2-7	TRBV20-1	TGCAGTGCTCGTTGGGCCCGGGTGCCATACGAGCAGTACTTC	CSARWARVPYEQYF
many	-	TRBJ1-5	TRBV5-1	TGCGCCAGCAGCTTACAGGGAGGGCAGCCCCAGCATTTT	CASSLQGGQPQHF
many	-	TRBJ1-1	TRBV7-6	TGTGCCAGCAGCTTAGGGATGGGTAGCACTGAAGCTTTCTTT	CASSLGMGSTEAFF
many	TRBD2	TRBJ2-1	TRBV10-3	TGTGCCATCAGCCCTACTAGCGGGGGGGCCGGGAGGTACAATGAGCAGTTCTTC	CAISPTSGGAGRYNEQFF
few	TRBD2	TRBJ2-1	TRBV24-1	TGTGCCACCAGTGAGGGCGGGGGGAGCTACAATGAGCAGTTCTTC	CATSEGGGSYNEQFF
many	-	TRBJ2-3	TRBV3-1	TGTGCCAGCAGCCAAGGGGACTCCCCAAGCACAGATACGCAGTATTTT	CASSQGDSPSTDTQYF
many	-	TRBJ1-1	TRBV20-1	TGCAGTGCTAGGAACAGGGAGGGATTCACTGAAGCTTTCTTT	CSARNREGFTEAFF
many	-	TRBJ1-2	TRBV14	TGTGCCAGCAGCCAAGGGACTGAAGCTAACTATGGCTACACCTTC	CASSQGTEANYGYTF
many	-	TRBJ2-7	TRBV18	TGTGCCAGCTCACCTGCAGGGGCGGGTGAGCAGTACTTC	CASSPAGAGEQYF
-	TRBD1	TRBJ1-1	TRBV5-1	TGCGCCAGCAGCTTGGCCGGATTGACAGGGGGACGAGCTTTCTTT	CASSLAGLTGGRAFF
-	-	TRBJ1-6	TRBV2	TGTGCCAGCAGTCAGATGGACCGTTCACCCCTCCACTTT	CASSQMDRSPLHF
few	-	TRBJ2-1	TRBV20-1	TGCAGTGCTAGAGATAGCGGCATTTTTCCCAATGAGCAGTTCTTC	CSARDSGIFPNEQFF
many	TRBD1	TRBJ1-2	TRBV12-3/TRBV12-4	TGTGCCAGCAGTTCGACAGGGACCCGCTATGGCTACACCTTC	CASSSTGTRYGYTF
many	TRBD1	TRBJ2-3	TRBV9	TGTGCCAGCAGCGACCGGGACAGGGGCACAGATACGCAGTATTTT	CASSDRDRGTDTQYF
few	TRBD1	TRBJ1-1	TRBV18	TGTGCCAGCTCACCAACAGGGGCGACGGCTTTCTTT	CASSPTGATAFF
many	-	TRBJ1-2	TRBV5-5	TGTGCCAGCAGCGAACTTGGACGGACCGTGGGCTACACCTTC	CASSELGRTVGYTF
many	TRBD2	TRBJ2-5	TRBV7-2	TGTGCCAGCAGCTTAGTCGCGGGGGGAGAGACCCAGTACTTC	CASSLVAGGETQYF
many	-	TRBJ1-1	TRBV11-2	TGTGCCAGCAGCCCCGGGGGCGCTCGCACTGAAGCTTTCTTT	CASSPGGARTEAFF
many	TRBD1	TRBJ2-7	TRBV20-1	TGCAGTGCTCGGACAGGGGCCTACGAGCAGTACTTC	CSARTGAYEQYF
many	-	TRBJ1-1	TRBV9	TGTGCCAGCAGCGTTTCAATGGGCACTGAAGCTTTCTTT	CASSVSMGTEAFF
many	-	TRBJ1-1	TRBV15	TGTGCCACCAGCATACAACTGCGGACTGAAGCTTTCTTT	CATSIQLRTEAFF
many	-	TRBJ1-1	TRBV5-1	TGCGCCAGCAGCTTGGGGCCTATGAACACTGAAGCTTTCTTT	CASSLGPMNTEAFF
many	-	TRBJ2-5	TRBV20-1	TGCAGTGCTAGTCCGGGACACATCCAAGAGACCCAGTACTTC	CSASPGHIQETQYF
-	-	TRBJ2-7	TRBV12-3/TRBV12-4	TGTGCCAGCAGTTCCCTCGGCAGCACCATCATGCCCTACGAGCAGTACTTC	CASSSLGSTIMPYEQYF
many	-	TRBJ2-3	TRBV9	TGTGCCAGCAGCGTAGCCGCTTGGGGGGACACAGATACGCAGTATTTT	CASSVAAWGDTDTQYF
many	-	TRBJ1-3	TRBV4-1	TGCGCCAGCAGCCAATTGGCTGGGGCGTCGGGAAACACCATATATTTT	CASSQLAGASGNTIYF
many	-	TRBJ2-3	TRBV29-1	TGCAGCGGGGGGTTGGCTAGCACAGATACGCAGTATTTT	CSGGLASTDTQYF
many	TRBD2	TRBJ2-1	TRBV6-5	TGTGCCAGCAGTTACTCGCCGACTAGCGGGGGGCCAGGTCAGCAGTTCTTC	CASSYSPTSGGPGQQFF
many	TRBD1	TRBJ2-5	TRBV6-5	TGTGCCAGCAGTTACCAACTTCCAGGGGGCGGGGAGACCCAGTACTTC	CASSYQLPGGGETQYF
many	-	TRBJ1-5	TRBV7-2	TGTGCCAGCAGCTTAGCGGTAGGAAACAATCAGCCCCAGCATTTT	CASSLAVGNNQPQHF